The clone carrying this T cell receptor beta chain was seen a single time. This record comes from a study of blood T cell repertoires in COVID-19. Study-wide context: Samples taken during acute and convalescent COVID-19 were collected in the United States, Italy and Spain. T cells, B-cell-depleted T cells, or PBMCs provided the cDNA or gDNA that served as material.

The length of the CDR3 is 18 residues. Germline V gives CDR1 SGHRS, CDR2 YFSETQ. V shed 3 bases, J shed 4 bases, and the junction held 11 bases outside the gene matches. Authors' analysis steps: Reference gene primer amplification in the assay estimated nucleated cell counts. Measured with immunoSEQ multiplex PCR; TCRdb has only the in-frame clones, and not every one. That table is the source of V, J and clone size, and D and trimming were worked out from the DNA. This table holds 150,000 or so clones, just under 85% found once. The specimen sequenced was peripheral blood. This clonotype was sampled from an elderly woman with acute or convalescent COVID-19. The V and J genes are TRBV5-1 and TRBJ2-5; 14 nucleotides line up with TRBD2. CDR3 region: CASSYGLAGGPLGETQYF. The CDR3 DNA is TGCGCCAGCAGCTACGGACTAGCGGGAGGCCCGCTGGGAGAGACCCAGTACTTC.